This entry features one T cell receptor (beta chain) sequence. The antigen is not known. This sample is part of a study of cytomegalovirus exposure and HLA in healthy donors. On the study more broadly: The 110 or so validation repertoires used the same platform as the roughly 610 first-cohort repertoires, a later analysis reported.

Study-wide points: It was 150 or so TCR beta chains that were listed as cytomegalovirus-associated.

Method: immunoSEQ multiplex PCR; TCRdb's copy keeps in-frame clones and lacks some. In the table there are over 120,000 clones, over 90% of which are singletons. The TCR was taken from a man between 18 and 29 years old in good health and CMV-seropositive. The specimen sequenced was PBMCs.

CDR3 sequence reads: CSVAPRPPRDTEAFF. The CDR3 region has the DNA TGCAGCGTCGCCCCTCGGCCGCCTCGGGACACTGAAGCTTTCTTT. The chain joins TRBV29-1 to TRBJ1-1; the D is unclear. The length of the CDR3 is 15 residues. Trimming removed 6 bases at V and 3 bases at J, with 20 bases between. From germline, CDR1 is SQVTM and CDR2 ANQGSEA.